The clone carrying this TCR beta chain was recorded many times. As yet, its antigen is unknown. This specimen belongs to a study of identical twins. The study, taken as a whole, reports: In cord blood, abundant beta clonotypes had fewer insertions; memory showed no trend.

MiXCR was run by TCRdb on the 5' RACE reads, yielding one entry per CDR3 protein. The table records 400,000 to 550,000 distinct CDR3 sequences, around an eighth of them present only once. Germline CDR1 reads LGHDT; CDR2 reads YNNKEL (reference sequence). V was pared by 4 bases and J by 1 base, with 3 bases of the junction left unmatched. This CDR3 region has 17 residues. All donors were healthy, and all were Caucasian. This sample was also put to use in a study of yellow fever vaccine responses in identical twins.

Material: CD4+ T cells sorted from blood. The receptor comes from a woman aged 18-35 years in good health. The rearrangement joins TRBV3-1 to TRBJ2-6; 11 bases align to TRBD1. CDR3 coding DNA: TGTGCCAGCAGCCTAGGACAGGGGGCGTCTGGGGCCAACGTCCTGACTTTC. Protein: CASSLGQGASGANVLTF.